This TCR beta chain was identified in a study of PD-1 blockade in classical Hodgkin lymphoma. Study background: Patients were administered nivolumab (3 mg/kg intravenously) every 2 weeks. Regarding the study as a whole: Sources of repertoire differences remain undefined, possibly disease activity or prior therapy.

With regard to this clone: Antigen specificity is unknown.

There was relapse after autologous stem cell transplantation in every patient, and there was variation in brentuximab vedotin exposure. Using immunoSEQ multiplex PCR, the repertoire was profiled, and TCRdb retains in-frame clones only, with some absent. The profile shows just over 14,000 clones, around four fifths of them singletons. The length of the CDR3 is 14 residues. J was trimmed by 0 bases and V by 10 bases; bases with no gene match: 3. Germline V gene data show CDR1 as MNHEY and CDR2 as SMNVEV (reference sequence). The sequencing here drew on peripheral blood mononuclear cells (PBMCs), taken before the second cycle of nivolumab. The chain couples TRBV27 to TRBJ2-2; TRBD1 matches 9 bases. The TCR was taken from a human donor with classical Hodgkin lymphoma. The CDR3 bases are TGTGCCACGGGGACAGGGACGAACACCGGGGAGCTGTTTTTT. It yields the protein CATGTGTNTGELFF.